A selection of T cell receptor beta chains follows, all from one sample in a study of PD-L1 blockade in urothelial cancer. This table comes from immunoSEQ multiplex PCR, and its TCRdb copy is limited to in-frame clones, with some not included. This sample carries tens of thousands of clones, roughly 87% of them seen once, and the ten largest clones take 7.6%. The starting material was PBMCs, obtained around atezolizumab (anti-PD-L1) treatment. These receptor sequences come from a man between 60 and 70 years old with urothelial cancer. CDR3s include the opening cysteine and the closing phenylalanine or tryptophan. The order of the fields is V gene, clone size, J gene, D gene, CDR3 length, CDR3 protein, CDR3 DNA. D genes are given only for firm matches. Only some rows state a clone size, as once, few, many or a class for expanded clones.

V gene: TRBV14
clone size: NA
J gene: TRBJ1-2
D gene: TRBD1
CDR3 length: 16
CDR3 protein: CASSQEVGTGLYGYTF
CDR3 DNA: TGTGCCAGCAGCCAAGAGGTCGGGACAGGGTTGTATGGCTACACCTTC

V gene: TRBV7-3
clone size: NA
J gene: TRBJ1-3
D gene: TRBD1
CDR3 length: 16
CDR3 protein: CASSLTGGNSGNTIYF
CDR3 DNA: TGTGCCAGCAGCTTGACAGGGGGAAACTCTGGAAACACCATATATTTT

V gene: TRBV30
clone size: NA
J gene: TRBJ1-5
D gene: NA
CDR3 length: 14
CDR3 protein: CAWSYNQGNQPQHF
CDR3 DNA: TGTGCCTGGAGTTACAACCAGGGGAATCAGCCCCAGCATTTT

V gene: TRBV4-2
clone size: once
J gene: TRBJ2-2
D gene: NA
CDR3 length: 15
CDR3 protein: CASSPERRDSGELFF
CDR3 DNA: TGTGCCAGCAGTCCAGAGCGTCGGGACTCCGGGGAGCTGTTTTTT

V gene: TRBV9
clone size: NA
J gene: TRBJ2-2
D gene: TRBD2
CDR3 length: 13
CDR3 protein: CASSPREGGELFF
CDR3 DNA: TGTGCCAGCAGCCCCAGGGAGGGCGGGGAGCTGTTTTTT

V gene: TRBV7-2
clone size: NA
J gene: TRBJ1-5
D gene: NA
CDR3 length: 16
CDR3 protein: CASSPRSGTPGGAQHF
CDR3 DNA: TGTGCCAGCAGCCCAAGATCCGGGACACCGGGAGGGGCCCAGCATTTT

V gene: TRBV19
clone size: once
J gene: TRBJ2-3
D gene: TRBD2
CDR3 length: 17
CDR3 protein: CASSIDASGGMRDTQYF
CDR3 DNA: TGTGCCAGTAGTATAGACGCTAGCGGGGGGATGCGGGATACGCAGTATTTT

V gene: TRBV7-3
clone size: NA
J gene: TRBJ2-2
D gene: NA
CDR3 length: 13
CDR3 protein: CASSLNPSGELFF
CDR3 DNA: TGTGCCAGCAGCTTAAACCCCAGCGGGGAGCTGTTTTTT

V gene: TRBV15
clone size: NA
J gene: TRBJ1-6
D gene: NA
CDR3 length: 15
CDR3 protein: CATSTRRVRNSPLHF
CDR3 DNA: TGTGCCACCAGCACCAGGAGGGTGAGGAATTCACCCCTCCACTTT

V gene: TRBV6-5
clone size: medium-sized
J gene: TRBJ1-6
D gene: NA
CDR3 length: 15
CDR3 protein: CASRNEGFWNSPLHF
CDR3 DNA: TGTGCCAGCAGGAACGAGGGCTTTTGGAATTCACCCCTCCACTTT

V gene: TRBV6-5
clone size: NA
J gene: TRBJ1-4
D gene: TRBD1
CDR3 length: 14
CDR3 protein: CASSPDRGSEKLFF
CDR3 DNA: TGTGCCAGCAGCCCGGACAGGGGATCTGAAAAACTGTTTTTT

V gene: TRBV18
clone size: NA
J gene: TRBJ1-5
D gene: NA
CDR3 length: 16
CDR3 protein: CASSPGEGASDQPQHF
CDR3 DNA: TGTGCCAGCTCACCAGGGGAAGGGGCCAGCGATCAGCCCCAGCATTTT

V gene: TRBV6-6
clone size: NA
J gene: TRBJ1-5
D gene: NA
CDR3 length: 16
CDR3 protein: CASSYGGSGSNQPQHF
CDR3 DNA: TGTGCCAGCAGTTACGGGGGGAGTGGTAGCAATCAGCCCCAGCATTTT

V gene: TRBV7-9
clone size: NA
J gene: TRBJ1-4
D gene: NA
CDR3 length: 14
CDR3 protein: CAGARTENNEKLFF
CDR3 DNA: TGTGCCGGGGCGCGGACAGAGAATAATGAAAAACTGTTTTTT

V gene: TRBV27
clone size: NA
J gene: TRBJ2-3
D gene: TRBD1
CDR3 length: 18
CDR3 protein: CASSWSRPGQGATDTQYF
CDR3 DNA: TGTGCCAGCAGTTGGTCCAGACCGGGACAGGGGGCTACAGATACGCAGTATTTT

V gene: TRBV2
clone size: few
J gene: TRBJ1-3
D gene: TRBD1
CDR3 length: 17
CDR3 protein: CASSEADRGDLKYTIYF
CDR3 DNA: TGTGCCAGCAGTGAAGCCGACAGGGGGGATCTGAAGTACACCATATATTTT

V gene: TRBV28
clone size: NA
J gene: TRBJ1-4
D gene: NA
CDR3 length: 13
CDR3 protein: CASGEAFNEKLFF
CDR3 DNA: TGTGCCAGCGGGGAGGCTTTTAATGAAAAACTGTTTTTT

V gene: TRBV7-8
clone size: NA
J gene: TRBJ1-4
D gene: TRBD1
CDR3 length: 17
CDR3 protein: CASSLVVSGTGNEKLFF
CDR3 DNA: TGTGCCAGCAGCTTAGTGGTCTCGGGGACAGGAAATGAAAAACTGTTTTTT

V gene: TRBV19
clone size: NA
J gene: TRBJ1-4
D gene: NA
CDR3 length: 13
CDR3 protein: CASSTNYREKLFF
CDR3 DNA: TGTGCCAGTAGTACGAACTACAGGGAAAAACTGTTTTTT

V gene: TRBV5-1
clone size: NA
J gene: TRBJ1-2
D gene: NA
CDR3 length: 14
CDR3 protein: CASSLGQQNYGYTF
CDR3 DNA: TGCGCCAGCAGCTTGGGACAGCAAAACTATGGCTACACCTTC

V gene: TRBV5-1
clone size: NA
J gene: TRBJ2-5
D gene: TRBD2
CDR3 length: 15
CDR3 protein: CASSLAETSGETQYF
CDR3 DNA: TGCGCCAGCAGCTTGGCCGAAACTAGCGGAGAGACCCAGTACTTC

V gene: TRBV9
clone size: NA
J gene: TRBJ2-1
D gene: NA
CDR3 length: 15
CDR3 protein: CASSVEGKGYNEQFF
CDR3 DNA: TGTGCCAGCAGCGTAGAGGGGAAGGGTTACAATGAGCAGTTCTTC

V gene: TRBV6-6
clone size: NA
J gene: TRBJ2-7
D gene: TRBD2
CDR3 length: 15
CDR3 protein: CASSYVAGGSYEQYF
CDR3 DNA: TGTGCCAGCAGTTACGTAGCGGGGGGTTCCTACGAGCAGTACTTC

V gene: TRBV7-2
clone size: NA
J gene: TRBJ1-3
D gene: NA
CDR3 length: 13
CDR3 protein: CASSSQLRNTIYF
CDR3 DNA: TGTGCCAGCAGCTCGCAACTGAGAAACACCATATATTTT

V gene: TRBV7-9
clone size: once
J gene: TRBJ1-4
D gene: TRBD1
CDR3 length: 16
CDR3 protein: CASSPVWDRGYEKLFF
CDR3 DNA: TGTGCCAGCAGCCCAGTTTGGGACAGGGGTTATGAAAAACTGTTTTTT

V gene: TRBV7-9
clone size: NA
J gene: TRBJ1-1
D gene: NA
CDR3 length: 14
CDR3 protein: CASSPTASGTEAFF
CDR3 DNA: TGTGCCAGCAGCCCAACAGCCTCCGGAACTGAAGCTTTCTTT

V gene: TRBV10-2
clone size: NA
J gene: TRBJ2-7
D gene: TRBD2
CDR3 length: 15
CDR3 protein: CASRGLAAVSYEQYF
CDR3 DNA: TGCGCCAGCAGGGGACTAGCGGCAGTATCCTACGAGCAGTACTTC

V gene: TRBV4-2
clone size: NA
J gene: TRBJ1-3
D gene: NA
CDR3 length: 16
CDR3 protein: CASSQPTGALGNTIYF
CDR3 DNA: TGTGCCAGCAGCCAACCTACAGGAGCTCTTGGAAACACCATATATTTT

V gene: TRBV9
clone size: NA
J gene: TRBJ2-3
D gene: TRBD2
CDR3 length: 16
CDR3 protein: CASSARDYQAQDTQYF
CDR3 DNA: TGTGCCAGCAGCGCTCGGGACTATCAGGCCCAAGATACGCAGTATTTT

V gene: TRBV6-5
clone size: NA
J gene: TRBJ1-2
D gene: NA
CDR3 length: 12
CDR3 protein: CASSLNSDGYTF
CDR3 DNA: TGTGCCAGCAGTTTAAACTCGGATGGCTACACCTTC

V gene: TRBV11-3
clone size: NA
J gene: TRBJ2-3
D gene: TRBD2
CDR3 length: 14
CDR3 protein: CASSLGLAADTQYF
CDR3 DNA: TGTGCCAGCAGCTTAGGGCTAGCGGCAGATACGCAGTATTTT

V gene: TRBV9
clone size: NA
J gene: TRBJ2-5
D gene: NA
CDR3 length: 13
CDR3 protein: CASSVGAEGTQYF
CDR3 DNA: TGTGCCAGCAGCGTAGGGGCAGAGGGGACCCAGTACTTC

V gene: TRBV7-2
clone size: NA
J gene: TRBJ2-1
D gene: TRBD2
CDR3 length: 17
CDR3 protein: CASSLDVAGASYNEQFF
CDR3 DNA: TGTGCCAGCAGCTTAGATGTAGCGGGGGCCTCCTACAATGAGCAGTTCTTC

V gene: TRBV18
clone size: NA
J gene: TRBJ1-5
D gene: NA
CDR3 length: 14
CDR3 protein: CASSPFGGEQPQHF
CDR3 DNA: TGTGCCAGCTCACCATTTGGGGGGGAACAGCCCCAGCATTTT

V gene: TRBV27
clone size: once
J gene: TRBJ2-1
D gene: TRBD2
CDR3 length: 14
CDR3 protein: CASSLLAGGGEQFF
CDR3 DNA: TGTGCCAGCAGTTTACTAGCGGGGGGAGGTGAGCAGTTCTTC

V gene: TRBV6-1
clone size: NA
J gene: TRBJ1-2
D gene: NA
CDR3 length: 12
CDR3 protein: CASSGRYYGYTF
CDR3 DNA: TGTGCCAGCAGCGGGAGATACTATGGCTACACCTTC

V gene: TRBV6-1
clone size: NA
J gene: TRBJ1-5
D gene: TRBD1
CDR3 length: 16
CDR3 protein: CASSENRGLGNQPQHF
CDR3 DNA: TGTGCCAGCAGTGAAAACAGGGGGCTTGGCAATCAGCCCCAGCATTTT

V gene: TRBV5-6
clone size: NA
J gene: TRBJ1-1
D gene: NA
CDR3 length: 14
CDR3 protein: CASSRYTVNTEAFF
CDR3 DNA: TGTGCCAGCAGCCGATACACCGTTAACACTGAAGCTTTCTTT

V gene: TRBV5-1
clone size: few
J gene: TRBJ2-7
D gene: NA
CDR3 length: 13
CDR3 protein: CASSFQPGYEQYF
CDR3 DNA: TGCGCCAGCAGCTTTCAACCGGGCTACGAGCAGTACTTC

V gene: TRBV18
clone size: NA
J gene: TRBJ1-2
D gene: NA
CDR3 length: 16
CDR3 protein: CASSPTGTRASYGYTF
CDR3 DNA: TGTGCCAGCTCACCAACCGGGACAAGGGCCTCCTATGGCTACACCTTC

V gene: TRBV19
clone size: NA
J gene: TRBJ2-5
D gene: TRBD2
CDR3 length: 14
CDR3 protein: CASSRGGKGETQYF
CDR3 DNA: TGTGCCAGTAGTAGGGGGGGGAAGGGAGAGACCCAGTACTTC

V gene: TRBV28
clone size: few
J gene: TRBJ1-3
D gene: TRBD1
CDR3 length: 15
CDR3 protein: CASRGDRAAGNTIYF
CDR3 DNA: TGTGCCAGCAGAGGGGACAGGGCGGCTGGAAACACCATATATTTT

V gene: TRBV6-1
clone size: NA
J gene: TRBJ2-2
D gene: TRBD1
CDR3 length: 13
CDR3 protein: CASRDRVTGELFF
CDR3 DNA: TGTGCCAGCCGGGACAGGGTAACCGGGGAGCTGTTTTTT

V gene: TRBV11-2
clone size: NA
J gene: TRBJ1-1
D gene: NA
CDR3 length: 14
CDR3 protein: CASSLDFLAGLAFF
CDR3 DNA: TGTGCCAGCAGCTTAGATTTTTTGGCAGGGCTGGCTTTCTTT

V gene: TRBV7-2
clone size: NA
J gene: TRBJ2-3
D gene: TRBD1
CDR3 length: 17
CDR3 protein: CASSLQLRQGATDTQYF
CDR3 DNA: TGTGCCAGCAGCCTCCAGCTGCGACAGGGGGCAACAGATACGCAGTATTTT

V gene: TRBV7-3
clone size: NA
J gene: TRBJ2-1
D gene: TRBD2
CDR3 length: 15
CDR3 protein: CASSSIRLAGNEQFF
CDR3 DNA: TGTGCCAGCAGCTCAATCAGACTAGCGGGCAATGAGCAGTTCTTC

V gene: TRBV27
clone size: NA
J gene: TRBJ2-1
D gene: TRBD2
CDR3 length: 15
CDR3 protein: CASSFGSGGAAEQFF
CDR3 DNA: TGTGCCAGCAGTTTTGGTAGCGGGGGGGCCGCTGAGCAGTTCTTC

V gene: TRBV10-3
clone size: NA
J gene: TRBJ2-7
D gene: NA
CDR3 length: 13
CDR3 protein: CAISSAGYYEQYF
CDR3 DNA: TGTGCCATCAGCTCCGCGGGCTACTACGAGCAGTACTTC